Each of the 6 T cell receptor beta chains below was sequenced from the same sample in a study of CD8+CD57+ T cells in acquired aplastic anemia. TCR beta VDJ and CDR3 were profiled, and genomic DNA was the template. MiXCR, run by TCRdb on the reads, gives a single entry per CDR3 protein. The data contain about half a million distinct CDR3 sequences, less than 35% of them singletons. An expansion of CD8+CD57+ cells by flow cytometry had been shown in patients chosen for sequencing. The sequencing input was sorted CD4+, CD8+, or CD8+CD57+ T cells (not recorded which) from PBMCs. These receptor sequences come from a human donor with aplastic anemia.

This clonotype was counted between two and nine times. The CDR3 region has the DNA TGCAGTGCTAGAGAACCTTATACCTACGAGCAGTACTTC. It yields the protein CSAREPYTYEQYF. This chain links TRBV20-1 with TRBJ2-7; D gene ambiguous. Trimming pared 0 bases from V and 2 bases from J, leaving 8 bases between. Germline V gene data show CDR1 as DFQATT and CDR2 as SNEGSKA (reference sequence). The CDR3 is 13 residues long.

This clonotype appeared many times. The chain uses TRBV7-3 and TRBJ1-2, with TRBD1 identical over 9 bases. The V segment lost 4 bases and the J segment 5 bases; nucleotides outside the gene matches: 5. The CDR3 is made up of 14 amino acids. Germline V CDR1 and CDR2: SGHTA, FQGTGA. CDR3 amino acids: CASSSGTGYYGYTF. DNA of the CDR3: TGTGCCAGCAGCTCTGGGACAGGGTATTATGGCTACACCTTC.

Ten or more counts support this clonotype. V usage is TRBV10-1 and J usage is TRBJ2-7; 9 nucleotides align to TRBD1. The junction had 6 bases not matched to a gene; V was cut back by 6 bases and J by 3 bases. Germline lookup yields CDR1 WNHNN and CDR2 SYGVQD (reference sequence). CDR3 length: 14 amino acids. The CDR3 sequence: CASSPGQGIYEQYF. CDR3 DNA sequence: TGCGCCAGCAGCCCAGGACAGGGGATCTACGAGCAGTACTTC.

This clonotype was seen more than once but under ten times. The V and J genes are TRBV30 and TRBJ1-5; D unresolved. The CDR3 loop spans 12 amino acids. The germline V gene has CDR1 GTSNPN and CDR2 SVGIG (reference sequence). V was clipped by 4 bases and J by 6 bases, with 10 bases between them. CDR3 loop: CAWTKPGQPQHF. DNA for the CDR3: TGTGCCTGGACCAAACCTGGTCAGCCCCAGCATTTT.

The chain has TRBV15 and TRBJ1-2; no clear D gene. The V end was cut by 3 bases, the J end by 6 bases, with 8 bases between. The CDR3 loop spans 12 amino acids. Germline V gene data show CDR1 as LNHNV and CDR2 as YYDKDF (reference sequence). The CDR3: CATSRANDGYTF. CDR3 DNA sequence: TGTGCCACCAGCAGGGCCAACGATGGCTACACCTTC.

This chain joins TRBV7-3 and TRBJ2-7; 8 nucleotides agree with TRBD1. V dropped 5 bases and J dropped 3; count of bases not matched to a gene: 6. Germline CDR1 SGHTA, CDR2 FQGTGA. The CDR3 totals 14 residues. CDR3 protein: CASSPRTGNYEQYF. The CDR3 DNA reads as TGTGCCAGCAGCCCGAGGACAGGGAACTACGAGCAGTACTTC.